These 10 T cell receptor beta chains originate from one sample sequenced in a study of T cells in Graves' hyperthyroidism and ophthalmopathy. TCR beta CDR3 sequences were amplified from RNA transcripts. Researchers ran a first-round RT-PCR on the TCR CDR3 using the HTBI primer set. MiXCR, applied by TCRdb to the multiplex PCR reads, yields one record per CDR3 protein. The table records a few hundred thousand distinct CDR3 sequences, just under 15% of them present only once. The sample was blood. The origin of the receptors is a woman aged 30 to 39 with Graves' hyperthyroidism.

This clonotype was detected only a few times. This chain joins TRBV20-1 and TRBJ2-1; tentatively, D is TRBD2 (5 bases). Per the germline V gene, CDR1 is DFQATT and CDR2 is SNEGSKA (reference sequence). V was pared by 1 base and J by 1 base, with 8 bases between. The CDR3 length is 14 residues. DNA of the CDR3: TGCAGTGCTAGAGTGGAGCGGTCCTACAATGAGCAGTTCTTC. Translation: CSARVERSYNEQFF.

In this sample, this clonotype turned up many times. The chain uses TRBV5-1 and TRBJ2-3, with D possibly matching TRBD2 (6 bases). Between the trimmed V and J ends, which lost 6 bases and 1 base, there was a span of 21 bases. The germline V gene encodes CDR1 SGHRS and CDR2 YFSETQ. CDR3 length equals 17 residues. The CDR3 DNA sequence: TGCGCCAGCAACCGAAGGTGGGACTTTACTGGCACAGATACGCAGTATTTT. This gives the protein CASNRRWDFTGTDTQYF.

In this sample, this clonotype turned up many times. The chain links TRBV7-2 to TRBJ2-7; D is ambiguous. The CDR3 runs 13 residues. V lost 2 bases and J 3 bases, leaving 8 bases between the germline ends. Germline lookup yields CDR1 SGHTA and CDR2 FQGNSA. This chain's CDR3 is CASSLQVFYEQYF. In nucleotides, the CDR3 is TGTGCCAGCAGCTTACAAGTTTTCTACGAGCAGTACTTC. The complete variable domain, with remaining parts taken from reference TRBV7-2 and TRBJ2-7, reads GAGVSQSPSNKVTEKGKDVELRCDPISGHTALYWYRQSLGQGLEFLIYFQGNSAPDKSGLPSDRFSAERTGGSVSTLTIQRTQQEDSAVYLCASSLQVFYEQYFGPGTRLTVT.

This clonotype appeared many times. This sequence joins TRBV28 and TRBJ2-5, with TRBD1 as a possible D gene (7 bases). The length of the CDR3 is 14 residues. V was cut by 4 bases and J by 5 bases, with 14 bases left in between. Per germline, CDR1 MDHEN and CDR2 SYDVKM. CDR3 amino acids: CASSSAQGRETQYF. CDR3 nucleotides: TGTGCCAGCAGTTCAGCACAGGGGAGGGAGACCCAGTACTTC.

Many counts were recorded for this clonotype. This chain connects TRBV28 to TRBJ2-2; 9 positions match TRBD2. The CDR3 is 17 residues long. V shed 6 bases, J shed 2 bases, and the junction held 10 bases outside the gene matches. Germline-derived CDR1 and CDR2 are MDHEN and SYDVKM. The CDR3 sequence is CASSHLAGEANTGELFF. The DNA of the CDR3 is TGTGCCAGCAGCCACTTAGCGGGAGAGGCAAACACCGGGGAGCTGTTTTTT.

Note on this clonotype: Sequence at one end of the junction differs from germline and may be a read error. This chain joins TRBV28 and TRBJ2-5, with 14 bases matching TRBD2. Germline CDR1 MDHEN, CDR2 SYDVKM. This CDR3 is 16 amino acids long. The CDR3 sequence is CASSLTSGRAGETQHF. DNA of the CDR3: TGTGCCAGCAGTTTGACTAGCGGGAGGGCCGGTGAGACCCAGCACTTC.

This chain uses TRBV15 with TRBJ2-7, with 10 bases matching TRBD2. Germline CDR1 reads LNHNV; CDR2 reads YYDKDF (reference sequence). With V trimmed by 0 bases and J by 5 bases, 13 bases remained unmatched. The CDR3 is 18 amino acids. The CDR3 spells CATSRDTLAGAPSDEQYF. CDR3 nucleotides: TGTGCCACCAGCAGAGATACCCTAGCGGGAGCCCCCTCAGACGAGCAGTACTTC.

The chain combines TRBV15 with TRBJ1-6; tentatively, D is TRBD1 (5 bases). The ends were cut back, 1 base at V and 7 bases at J, with 8 bases in the middle. Looked up from germline, CDR1 is LNHNV and CDR2 is YYDKDF (reference sequence). The CDR3 totals 14 residues. CDR3: CATSRGRVNSPLHF. The CDR3 DNA reads TGTGCCACCAGCAGAGGCAGGGTGAATTCACCCCTCCACTTT.

The V gene is TRBV15, the J gene TRBJ2-5; the match to TRBD2 covers 10 bases. CDR3 length equals 16 residues. V trimming: 3 bases; J trimming: 4 bases; junction bases outside the gene matches: 8. Germline CDR1 is LNHNV and CDR2 is YYDKDF (reference sequence). CDR3 region: CATSRVGAGGGETQYF. CDR3 bases: TGTGCCACCAGCAGGGTCGGAGCGGGAGGGGGAGAGACCCAGTACTTC.

This clonotype was detected only a few times. This chain joins TRBV6-6 and TRBJ1-2; D is ambiguous. The CDR3 is 14 residues long. Germline V lookup: CDR1 MNHNY, CDR2 SVGAGI (reference sequence). V was trimmed by 0 bases and J by 2 bases, leaving 7 bases between them. CDR3 nucleotide sequence: TGTGCCAGCAGTTACTCCACGGACAACTATGGCTACACCTTC. This translates into CASSYSTDNYGYTF.